This T cell receptor (beta chain) derives from a study of patients and donors after allogeneic stem cell transplantation (dated by TCRdb to 2018 to 2021). Trimming costs V 0 bases and J 2 bases, and their ends lie 11 bases apart. CDR1 is given as SGDLS and CDR2 as YYNGEE, both from the germline V gene. The CDR3 runs 15 amino acids, cysteine and phenylalanine included. Only the CDR3 DNA stays, 45 bases, in frame from base 1. This clonotype was detected a few times. The target of this receptor is not known. No base quality information exists; no much larger clone differs at one position. Library method: RT-PCR. The sequencer listed for this sample is NextSeq 550. Using fastp trimming at Q25 and MiXCR clonotype assembly, TCRdb reanalyzed the public sequencing data and kept in-frame beta chains. A single entry per CDR3 protein holds the most common genes and DNA from its merged rows. Within this sample are a few hundred thousand distinct CDR3 sequences, with about 38% of them counted one time only. Clones ranked in the top ten supply 11% of the sample.

Sequencing was done on a sample of blood, either unsorted or a sorted T cell fraction (not recorded which). The chain joins TRBV9 to TRBJ1-2; the D gene is perhaps TRBD1, from 5 matching bases. This receptor was taken from a human donor who was either an allogeneic HSCT recipient or a stem cell or donor lymphocyte infusion donor (not recorded which). It is not recorded whose cells these are; they may come from a transplant donor. Read as DNA, the sequence is TGTGCCAGCAGCGTAGATCCAGGGACGAACTATGGCTACACCTTC. It encodes CASSVDPGTNYGYTF.